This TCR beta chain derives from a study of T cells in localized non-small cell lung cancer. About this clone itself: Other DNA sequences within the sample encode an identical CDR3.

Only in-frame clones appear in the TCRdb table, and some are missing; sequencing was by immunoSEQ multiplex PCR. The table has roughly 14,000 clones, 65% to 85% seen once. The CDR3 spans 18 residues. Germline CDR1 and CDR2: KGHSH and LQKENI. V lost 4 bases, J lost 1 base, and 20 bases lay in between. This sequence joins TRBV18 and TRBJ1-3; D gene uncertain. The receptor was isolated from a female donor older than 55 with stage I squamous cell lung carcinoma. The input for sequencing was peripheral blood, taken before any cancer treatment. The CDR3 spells CASSLAPLRVSSGNTIYF. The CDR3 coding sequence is TGTGCCAGCTCACTCGCTCCGCTGAGAGTTTCTTCTGGAAACACCATATATTTT.